This T cell receptor (beta chain) was profiled in a study of T cell responses to AZD1222 COVID-19 vaccine. The repertoire was sequenced with immunoSEQ multiplex PCR; TCRdb's copy has only in-frame clones and lacks some. The sample has 100,000 to 150,000 clones, 80% to 90% seen once. Germline values: CDR1 MNHEY, CDR2 SVGAGI. This CDR3 region has 14 residues. The V end lost 2 bases, the J end lost 1 base, and 9 bases lay between the germline ends. The input for sequencing was peripheral blood, taken on day 0 of AZD1222 vaccination. The rearrangement links TRBV6-5 to TRBJ2-7, with D perhaps matching TRBD2 (5 bases). The receptor comes from an adult in good health. In nucleotides, the CDR3 is TGTGCCAGCAGTTACGGGGAGAGGTCCTACGAGCAGTACTTC. Translated, it gives CASSYGERSYEQYF.